This entry lists 23 T cell receptor beta chains sequenced from one sample in a study of blood T cell repertoires in COVID-19. Repertoires were generated with immunoSEQ multiplex PCR, while TCRdb's copy carries only in-frame clones and drops some. This sample has 350,000 or so clones, with approximately 89% found just once. Sequencing input: peripheral blood. The receptors derive from a woman aged 55-75 years with COVID-19, enrolled during active disease.

The chain joins TRBV4-1 to TRBJ1-3, with D possibly being TRBD1 (6 bases). In germline, CDR1 is MGHRA, CDR2 YSYEKL. CDR3 size: 14 residues. Trimming removed 7 bases at V and 8 bases at J, with 18 bases between. CDR3 region: CASTRDKPGDTIYF. CDR3 bases: TGCGCCAGCACCAGGGACAAACCAGGGGACACCATATATTTT.

This clone was detected once. The chain employs TRBV5-4 and TRBJ1-2, with TRBD1 as a possible D gene (6 bases). Germline V gives CDR1 SGHNT, CDR2 YYREEE (reference sequence). The ends were cut back, 2 bases at V and 4 bases at J, with 18 bases in the middle. This CDR3 is built from 16 residues. This CDR3 reads CASSFADGPRGYGYTF. Here the CDR3 DNA reads TGTGCCAGCAGCTTCGCGGACGGCCCCAGGGGCTATGGCTACACCTTC.

CDR3 region: CASTGGRLARNEQFF. The CDR3 region has the DNA TGTGCCAGCACCGGGGGGCGACTAGCGCGCAATGAGCAGTTCTTC. The chain uses TRBV11-2 and TRBJ2-1, with TRBD2 matching over 8 bases. The CDR3 length is 15 residues. The V gene end was trimmed by 7 bases and the J gene end by 6 bases; junction bases not matched to a gene: 11. The V gene's germline CDR1 is SGHAT and CDR2 FQNNGV.

The chain carries TRBV7-3 and TRBJ1-2; a possible D gene is TRBD1 (6 bases). From germline, CDR1 is SGHTA and CDR2 FQGTGA. Trimming cost V 5 bases and J 2 bases, with 24 bases left between them. This CDR3 is 18 amino acids long. The CDR3 DNA sequence: TGTGCCAGCAGCCCTAAAGGTACAGGGAGACTTGACAACTATGGCTACACCTTC. Translating gives CASSPKGTGRLDNYGYTF.

This chain connects TRBV11-2 to TRBJ2-7; possible D gene TRBD2, 6 bases. V was trimmed by 4 bases and J by 3 bases, leaving 13 bases between them. The CDR3 extends over 14 amino acids. Looked up from germline, CDR1 is SGHAT and CDR2 is FQNNGV. The CDR3 loop reads CASSSPTRIYEQYF. The CDR3 nucleotides are TGTGCCAGCAGCTCACCGACTAGAATCTACGAGCAGTACTTC.

A single count supports this clone. The V call is TRBV9, the J call TRBJ2-3; 10 positions match TRBD2. The CDR3 runs to 16 residues. V lost 0 bases and J lost 4; bases outside the gene matches: 5. The germline gives CDR1 SGDLS, CDR2 YYNGEE. The CDR3 nucleotides are TGTGCCAGCAGCGTAGATAGGCTAGCGGGGGCAGATACGCAGTATTTT. Its protein product is CASSVDRLAGADTQYF.

The chain links TRBV6-5 to TRBJ2-7, with 8 nucleotides matching TRBD1. Germline V gene sequence: CDR1 MNHEY, CDR2 SVGAGI. The CDR3 runs to 13 residues. Trimming took 5 bases from V and 6 from J; bases not matched to a gene: 6. The DNA of the CDR3 is TGTGCCAGCAGTCCCAGGACAGGGCTCGAGCAGTACTTC. Its protein is CASSPRTGLEQYF.

The rearrangement joins TRBV5-1 to TRBJ1-1; the D gene is possibly TRBD1 (6 bases). This CDR3 has 17 amino acids. Per germline, CDR1 SGHRS and CDR2 YFSETQ. V lost 1 base, J lost 8 bases, and 24 bases lay in between. This CDR3 reads CASSLIQGSYTTLEAFF. CDR3 bases: TGCGCCAGCAGCTTGATACAGGGATCATACACCACCTTAGAAGCTTTCTTT.

Points on this clone: The same CDR3 is also encoded by other DNA sequences in this sample. This rearrangement joins TRBV20-1 to TRBJ2-1; weak D call: TRBD2 (5 bases). The CDR3 has 14 amino acids. The V end was cut by 4 bases, the J end by 6 bases, with 16 bases between. Germline V gives CDR1 DFQATT, CDR2 SNEGSKA (reference sequence). The DNA of the CDR3 is TGCAGTGCTATTGAGCGGTTTCCCCTCAATGAGCAGTTCTTC. Protein: CSAIERFPLNEQFF.

The chain links TRBV5-5 to TRBJ2-5; D is unresolved. CDR3 length: 18 amino acids. Germline V CDR1 and CDR2: SGHKS, YYEKEE (reference sequence). V dropped 1 base and J dropped 2 bases, with 21 bases sitting between them. CDR3 nucleotides: TGTGCCAGCAGCTTGAGGCCCCCCGGTACGGGTATACAAGAGACCCAGTACTTC. Its protein is CASSLRPPGTGIQETQYF. The whole variable domain, filled in from reference TRBV5-5 and TRBJ2-5, reads DAGVTQSPTHLIKTRGQQVTLRCSPISGHKSVSWYQQVLGQGPQFIFQYYEKEERGRGNFPDRFSARQFPNYSSELNVNALLLGDSALYLCASSLRPPGTGIQETQYFGPGTRLLVL.

V usage is TRBV5-1 and J usage is TRBJ2-2, with D tentatively TRBD1 (6 bases). Trimming took 4 bases from V and 3 from J, leaving 13 bases between them. The CDR3 contains 15 residues. Germline lookup yields CDR1 SGHRS and CDR2 YFSETQ. The CDR3 sequence is CASSGQGSDTGELFF. DNA of the CDR3: TGCGCCAGCAGCGGGCAGGGGTCAGACACCGGGGAGCTGTTTTTT.

The chain links TRBV18 to TRBJ1-4; a possible D gene is TRBD1 (5 bases). CDR3 length equals 15 residues. Trimming cost V 6 bases and J 0 bases, with 11 bases left between them. CDR1 is KGHSH, CDR2 LQKENI, per germline. The CDR3 protein is CASSTTAPTNEKLFF. CDR3 DNA sequence: TGTGCCAGCTCGACGACAGCCCCAACTAATGAAAAACTGTTTTTT.

This chain connects TRBV5-1 to TRBJ2-4; D is perhaps TRBD2 (6 bases). The CDR3 loop spans 15 amino acids. With 6 bases removed from V and 0 bases from J, the gap between germline ends came to 13 bases. In germline, CDR1 is SGHRS, CDR2 YFSETQ. CDR3 sequence (DNA): TGCGCCAGCACCCGTGAGGGACTAGCCAAAAACATTCAGTACTTC. It is translated as CASTREGLAKNIQYF.

In this sample, this clone turned up once. The V and J genes are TRBV7-9 and TRBJ2-1; 8 bases line up with TRBD1. The CDR3 runs 16 residues. CDR1 and CDR2 (germline): SEHNR, FQNEAQ (reference sequence). The ends lost 5 bases at V and 3 bases at J; junction bases unmatched: 9. CDR3 DNA sequence: TGTGCCAGCAGCCCCTGGCGGGACAGGAGCTACAATGAGCAGTTCTTC. Amino acid sequence: CASSPWRDRSYNEQFF.

V is TRBV2 and J is TRBJ2-5; D might be TRBD1 (6 bases). V was trimmed by 7 bases and J by 2 bases, leaving 17 bases between them. Germline lookup yields CDR1 SNHLY and CDR2 FYNNEI. This CDR3 region has 15 residues. The CDR3 nucleotides read TGTGCCAGCATGACCACGGGACAATATCAAGAGACCCAGTACTTC. Its translation is CASMTTGQYQETQYF.

This clone was counted a few times. The rearrangement joins TRBV7-9 to TRBJ1-2; the match to TRBD1 covers 7 bases. The germline V gene has CDR1 SEHNR and CDR2 FQNEAQ (reference sequence). With 5 bases clipped from V and 5 bases from J, the junction kept 14 bases outside the gene matches. This CDR3 comprises 16 residues. For the CDR3, the DNA is TGTGCCAGCAGCCCCCCAGGGGGGACAGTGGGGTATGGCTACACCTTC. It encodes CASSPPGGTVGYGYTF.

V usage is TRBV6-5 and J usage is TRBJ1-4; D is possibly TRBD1 (5 bases). This CDR3 has 14 amino acids. Germline-derived CDR1 and CDR2 are MNHEY and SVGAGI. V lost 8 bases and J lost 6, with 16 bases in between. CDR3 coding DNA: TGTGCCAGCCTTTTCTTGGGGGGGGATGAAAAACTGTTTTTT. Its protein product is CASLFLGGDEKLFF.

This clone was observed once. The genes are TRBV4-1 and TRBJ1-4, with 8 bases lining up with TRBD1. V lost 1 base and J lost 5; bases outside the gene matches: 6. CDR1 and CDR2 (germline): MGHRA, YSYEKL. The CDR3 runs 16 residues. CDR3 sequence reads: CASSQVGTGINEKLFF. In DNA, the CDR3 is TGCGCCAGCAGCCAAGTGGGGACAGGTATCAATGAAAAACTGTTTTTT.

This clone has just one count. The chain couples TRBV6-5 to TRBJ1-5, with 8 nucleotides matching TRBD1. Germline V gene data show CDR1 as MNHEY and CDR2 as SVGAGI. The CDR3 extends over 14 amino acids. The ends lost 6 bases at V and 4 bases at J; junction bases unmatched: 5. The CDR3 region is CASRIDRGNQPQHF. The CDR3 DNA is TGTGCCAGCAGGATTGACAGGGGTAATCAGCCCCAGCATTTT.

The J gene is TRBJ2-3, the V gene TRBV5-4; 14 bases map to TRBD2. The CDR3 loop spans 18 amino acids. In germline, CDR1 is SGHNT, CDR2 YYREEE (reference sequence). With V trimmed by 4 bases and J by 4 bases, 11 bases remained unmatched. CDR3 coding DNA: TGTGCCAGCAGCCCGACTAGCGGGGGGGCGGGGGGTCCAGATACGCAGTATTTT. Translating gives CASSPTSGGAGGPDTQYF. The full variable domain, rest sourced from reference TRBV5-4 and TRBJ2-3, is ETGVTQSPTHLIKTRGQQVTLRCSSQSGHNTVSWYQQALGQGPQFIFQYYREEENGRGNFPPRFSGLQFPNYSSELNVNALELDDSALYLCASSPTSGGAGGPDTQYFGPGTRLTVL.

V and J are TRBV6-5 and TRBJ1-1, with D perhaps TRBD1 (5 bases). This CDR3 has 13 residues. Germline loops: CDR1 MNHEY, CDR2 SVGAGI. Between the trimmed V and J ends, which lost 0 bases and 5 bases, there was a span of 7 bases. CDR3 region: CASSYSQVTEAFF. In DNA form, the CDR3 reads TGTGCCAGCAGTTACTCACAGGTAACTGAAGCTTTCTTT.

The chain uses TRBV30 and TRBJ1-5; unclear D gene. This CDR3 has 15 residues. Between the trimmed V and J ends, which lost 2 bases and 2 bases, there was a span of 13 bases. The germline V gene has CDR1 GTSNPN and CDR2 SVGIG (reference sequence). Here the CDR3 reads CAWSFAGVGNQPQHF. The CDR3 nucleotides are TGTGCCTGGAGTTTTGCCGGGGTGGGCAATCAGCCCCAGCATTTT. Combining the CDR3 with reference TRBV30 and TRBJ1-5 gives the whole variable domain SQTIHQWPATLVQPVGSPLSLECTVEGTSNPNLYWYRQAAGRGLQLLFYSVGIGQISSEVPQNLSASRPQDRQFILSSKKLLLSDSGFYLCAWSFAGVGNQPQHFGDGTRLSIL.

The chain has TRBV15 and TRBJ1-2, with D unclear. Trimming left V 0 bases short and J 8 bases short, with 16 bases between. Germline V gene sequence: CDR1 LNHNV, CDR2 YYDKDF (reference sequence). The CDR3 covers 15 residues. CDR3: CATSRDSAITIGYTF. In DNA form, the CDR3 reads TGTGCCACCAGCAGAGATTCAGCTATTACTATAGGCTACACCTTC.